The 32 T cell receptor beta chains below come from one sample, sequenced in a study of T cell responses to AZD1222 COVID-19 vaccine. Some clones are missing from TCRdb's copy, which holds only in-frame ones; the method was immunoSEQ multiplex PCR. The sample lists 70,000 or so clones, 83% seen once, with about 6.5% in the top ten. This material consisted of peripheral blood, taken 28 days after the second AZD1222 dose. The origin of the receptors is an adult who received the AZD1222 COVID-19 vaccine.

This clone was counted once. The V gene is TRBV9, the J gene TRBJ1-1; D uncertain. The V end lost 0 bases, the J end lost 0 bases, and 9 bases lay between the germline ends. This CDR3 is 15 amino acids long. Germline lookup yields CDR1 SGDLS and CDR2 YYNGEE. DNA of the CDR3: TGTGCCAGCAGCGTAGATGAGGGCTTGAACACTGAAGCTTTCTTT. Encoded protein: CASSVDEGLNTEAFF.

Written as DNA, the CDR3 is TGTGCCAGCAGTTTGGGGTTCGGAAACACCATATATTTT. Translating gives CASSLGFGNTIYF. The rearrangement joins TRBV6-6 to TRBJ1-3; D gene uncertain. CDR1 is MNHNY and CDR2 is SVGAGI in the germline V gene (reference sequence). The CDR3 extends over 13 amino acids. Between the trimmed V and J ends, which lost 4 bases and 4 bases, there was a span of 8 bases.

The J gene is TRBJ1-1, the V gene TRBV6-1, with TRBD1 matching over 7 bases. CDR1 MNHNS and CDR2 SASEGT come from the germline V gene. The V segment lost 6 bases and the J segment 1 base; nucleotides outside the gene matches: 5. The CDR3 length is 14 residues. The CDR3 spells CASSPNRGNTEAFF. CDR3 bases: TGTGCCAGCAGCCCCAACAGGGGGAACACTGAAGCTTTCTTT.

This clone was seen a handful of times. This chain links TRBV21-1 with TRBJ2-4; the table's D call, TRBD2, was not checked against the DNA. TRBV21-1 is labeled a pseudogene. This CDR3 is built from 13 residues. The CDR3 spells CASSSPLGVIQYF. The CDR3 coding sequence is TGTGCCAGCAGCTCACCCCTAGGAGTCATTCAGTACTTC.

This chain joins TRBV18 and TRBJ2-1, with D possibly being TRBD1 (7 bases). CDR1 is KGHSH and CDR2 is LQKENI in the germline V gene. Deletions cut 0 bases from V and 7 bases from J, with 16 bases between. The length of the CDR3 is 16 residues. CDR3 DNA: TGTGCCAGCTCACCACCTGGAGGGGGCCTGGGAAATGAGCAGTTCTTC. Translation gives CASSPPGGGLGNEQFF.

The rearrangement uses TRBV29-1 and TRBJ2-7, with 8 bases identical to TRBD2. In germline, CDR1 is SQVTM, CDR2 ANQGSEA. The CDR3 contains 14 residues. Trimming at V came to 6 bases and at J to 4 bases, leaving 11 bases not matched to a gene. CDR3 DNA: TGCAGCGTCCTCGTCTCGGGGGGGCTTTACGAGCAGTACTTC. It encodes CSVLVSGGLYEQYF.

This chain uses TRBV6-6 with TRBJ1-1; 7 nucleotides agree with TRBD1. The germline V gene has CDR1 MNHNY and CDR2 SVGAGI (reference sequence). J gave up 1 base and V 2 bases, and 7 bases lay outside the gene matches. The CDR3 totals 16 residues. CDR3 coding DNA: TGTGCCAGCAGTTACCTTTTGGACAGGACGAACACTGAAGCTTTCTTT. Protein product: CASSYLLDRTNTEAFF.

DNA for the CDR3: TGTGCCAGCAGTTACAGGGGCACTGAAGCTTTCTTT. This encodes CASSYRGTEAFF. This rearrangement joins TRBV28 to TRBJ1-1, with TRBD1 identical over 7 bases. Germline CDR1 MDHEN, CDR2 SYDVKM. There are 12 residues in the CDR3. With V trimmed by 4 bases and J by 4 bases, 0 bases remained unmatched.

The V call is TRBV7-2, the J call TRBJ2-1; 7 bases fit TRBD2. There are 15 residues in the CDR3. J lost 4 bases, V lost 5 bases, and 8 bases had no gene match. Germline CDR1 SGHTA, CDR2 FQGNSA. The CDR3 loop is CASSAFPGGYNEQFF. The CDR3 bases are TGTGCCAGCAGCGCTTTCCCGGGAGGATACAATGAGCAGTTCTTC.

The CDR3 loop reads CASSYSNGWNTGELFF. The CDR3 DNA is TGTGCCAGCAGTTACTCGAATGGTTGGAACACCGGGGAGCTGTTTTTT. V and J are TRBV6-5 and TRBJ2-2; D remains unclear. CDR1 and CDR2 from the germline V gene are MNHEY and SVGAGI. Trimming pared 0 bases from V and 1 base from J, leaving 9 bases between. CDR3 length: 16 amino acids.

The gene calls are TRBV7-9 and TRBJ1-5; the D is unclear. This CDR3 is built from 15 residues. Trimming cost V 5 bases and J 2 bases, with 13 bases left between them. Germline assignment: CDR1 SEHNR and CDR2 FQNEAQ (reference sequence). The CDR3 spells CASSLGNGRNQPQHF. DNA for the CDR3: TGTGCCAGCAGCCTGGGTAACGGGCGCAATCAGCCCCAGCATTTT.

Comment on this clone: Relative to the germline gene, one junction end is altered; a read error may explain this. V is TRBV10-3 and J is TRBJ2-1; D may correspond to TRBD1 or TRBD2 (6 bases each). This CDR3 comprises 14 residues. Germline V gives CDR1 ENHRY, CDR2 SYGVKD. For the CDR3, the DNA is TGTGCCATCGGTGAGAGGGGGGAGTACAATGAGCAGTTCTTC. Translated, it gives CAIGERGEYNEQFF.

The CDR3 spells CASSPLVDQPQHF. The CDR3 bases are TGTGCCAGTAGCCCCTTGGTGGATCAGCCCCAGCATTTT. The V call is TRBV19, the J call TRBJ1-5; no clear D gene. CDR1 LNHDA and CDR2 SQIVND come from the germline V gene (reference sequence). CDR3 size: 13 residues. Trimming cost V 6 bases and J 5 bases, with 11 bases left between them.

This chain links TRBV6-5 with TRBJ1-6, with D maybe TRBD1 (6 bases). V was trimmed by 6 bases and J by 7 bases, leaving 10 bases between them. Germline CDR1 is MNHEY and CDR2 is SVGAGI. The CDR3 is 13 amino acids. CDR3 protein: CASRRTENSPLHF. The CDR3 region has the DNA TGTGCCAGCAGGCGGACAGAAAATTCACCCCTCCACTTT.

The chain employs TRBV19 and TRBJ2-2, with 10 bases that match TRBD1. The CDR3 extends over 14 amino acids. Germline CDR1 LNHDA, CDR2 SQIVND (reference sequence). The J segment lost 7 bases and the V segment lost 5 bases, leaving 4 bases of the junction unmatched. The CDR3 is CASSGTGDIGELFF. Written as DNA, the CDR3 is TGTGCCAGTAGTGGGACAGGGGATATCGGGGAGCTGTTTTTT.

CDR3 residues: CASSLSSPSEGDFNQPQHF. CDR3 DNA: TGTGCCAGCAGTTTATCTTCACCCTCCGAGGGGGACTTTAATCAGCCCCAGCATTTT. The chain uses TRBV27 and TRBJ1-5, with a weak D call TRBD1 (6 bases). From germline, CDR1 is MNHEY and CDR2 SMNVEV (reference sequence). V lost 0 bases to trimming and J lost 4 bases, with 22 bases between them. The CDR3 sequence is 19 residues long.

The V gene is TRBV7-8, the J gene TRBJ1-4; 8 nucleotides agree with TRBD1. The CDR3 spans 15 residues. Germline trimming cut 1 base from V and 7 bases from J; bases unmatched to any gene: 5. From germline, CDR1 is SGHVS and CDR2 FQNEAQ. CDR3 sequence reads: CASSLVPGGFEKLFF. The CDR3 coding sequence is TGTGCCAGCAGCTTAGTTCCAGGGGGCTTTGAAAAACTGTTTTTT. Based on the CDR3 plus reference TRBV7-8 and TRBJ1-4, the full variable domain is GAGVSQSPRYKVAKRGQDVALRCDPISGHVSLFWYQQALGQGPEFLTYFQNEAQLDKSGLPSDRFFAERPEGSVSTLKIQRTQQEDSAVYLCASSLVPGGFEKLFFGSGTQLSVL.

As regards this clone: Other DNA sequences in this specimen translate into the identical CDR3. The chain recombines TRBV5-6 with TRBJ1-6; no clear D gene. The CDR3 spans 13 residues. The germline V gene encodes CDR1 SGHDT and CDR2 YYEEEE. V lost 0 bases, J lost 7 bases, and 5 bases lay in between. CDR3 in amino acids: CASSLEGNSPLHF. The CDR3 DNA reads TGTGCCAGCAGCTTGGAGGGAAATTCACCCCTCCACTTT.

There are a few counts of this clone. The gene calls are TRBV9 and TRBJ1-1; possibly TRBD1 for D (6 bases). Germline V gene lookup returns CDR1 SGDLS and CDR2 YYNGEE. The CDR3 runs 14 residues. V was shortened by 1 base and J by 4 bases, with 11 bases between the two germline ends. The CDR3 loop reads CASSVRGAITEAFF. The CDR3 DNA is TGTGCCAGCAGCGTAAGGGGGGCGATCACTGAAGCTTTCTTT.

The V call is TRBV7-2, the J call TRBJ1-4; 8 bases line up with TRBD1. J was trimmed by 7 bases and V by 0 bases; bases with no gene match: 7. Germline assignment: CDR1 SGHTA and CDR2 FQGNSA. This CDR3 spans 16 amino acids. CDR3: CASSLAYRGYSEKLFF. The DNA for the CDR3 is TGTGCCAGCAGCTTAGCCTACAGGGGGTATAGTGAAAAACTGTTTTTT.

The CDR3 DNA reads TGTGCCAGCCGCGACAGGGGCGAATTCTCCTACGAGCAGTACTTC. Protein product: CASRDRGEFSYEQYF. This chain connects TRBV5-8 to TRBJ2-7, with 8 nucleotides matching TRBD1. This CDR3 is built from 15 residues. The germline V gene encodes CDR1 SGHTS and CDR2 YDEGEE. The junction had 9 bases not matched to a gene; V was cut back by 7 bases and J by 0 bases.

The chain recombines TRBV29-1 with TRBJ1-1, with D perhaps matching TRBD1 (6 bases). Deletions cut 0 bases from V and 1 base from J, with 9 bases between. This CDR3 spans 14 amino acids. Germline V gives CDR1 SQVTM, CDR2 ANQGSEA. CDR3: CSVEEGRGNTEAFF. The CDR3 DNA follows: TGCAGCGTTGAAGAGGGCAGGGGGAACACTGAAGCTTTCTTT.

The chain joins TRBV19 to TRBJ2-2; 8 bases agree with TRBD1. V trimming: 1 base; J trimming: 7 bases; junction bases outside the gene matches: 5. This CDR3 contains 15 residues. CDR1 is LNHDA and CDR2 is SQIVND in the germline V gene (reference sequence). CDR3 nucleotides: TGTGCCAGTAGTATAGTTTCAGGGGGCCTCGGGGAGCTGTTTTTT. Protein: CASSIVSGGLGELFF.

The J gene is TRBJ1-6, the V gene TRBV7-6, with 7 positions matching TRBD1. The trim removed 2 bases at V and 9 bases at J, leaving 10 bases unmatched. Germline V gene sequence: CDR1 SGHVS, CDR2 FNYEAQ. The CDR3 extends over 16 amino acids. The CDR3 here is CASSLTRRQGFSPLHF. CDR3 DNA sequence: TGTGCCAGCAGCTTAACGAGAAGACAGGGCTTTTCACCCCTCCACTTT.

The rearrangement uses TRBV27 and TRBJ1-2; D is undetermined. Germline V CDR1 and CDR2: MNHEY, SMNVEV (reference sequence). CDR3 length equals 16 residues. V gave up 5 bases and J gave up 6 bases, with 22 bases separating them. CDR3 bases: TGTGCCAGCAGTCCCGAGGACGGGAGCGGCCTAAATGGCTACACCTTC. Protein sequence: CASSPEDGSGLNGYTF.

This chain connects TRBV20-1 to TRBJ1-4; the D gene is possibly TRBD1 (5 bases). The V end lost 3 bases, the J end lost 7 bases, and 12 bases lay between the germline ends. Germline CDR1 DFQATT, CDR2 SNEGSKA (reference sequence). This CDR3 contains 13 residues. The CDR3 region is CSASFGAVEKLFF. The CDR3 region has the DNA TGCAGTGCTAGTTTTGGGGCGGTTGAAAAACTGTTTTTT.

The V call is TRBV12-3 or TRBV12-4, the J call TRBJ1-6, with D unclear. The CDR3 spans 11 residues. Trimming pared 1 base from V and 10 bases from J, leaving 2 bases between. CDR3 DNA sequence: TGTGCCAGCAGTTTAGTGTCACCCCTCCACTTT. This translates into CASSLVSPLHF.

This clone was counted a single time. The rearrangement links TRBV28 to TRBJ2-7; the D gene is possibly TRBD1 (6 bases). In germline, CDR1 is MDHEN, CDR2 SYDVKM. The CDR3 consists of 13 residues. V lost 8 bases and J lost 6, with 17 bases in between. The CDR3, as DNA: TGTGCCAGCGTGGGACAATCTGTGGGCGAGCAGTACTTC. Its protein product is CASVGQSVGEQYF.

V and J are TRBV3-1 (or the pseudogene TRBV3-2) and TRBJ1-4; 7 bases line up with TRBD1. The CDR3 extends over 15 amino acids. Per the germline V gene, CDR1 is LGHDT and CDR2 is YNNKEL (reference sequence). Trimming removed 5 bases from V and 1 base from J; junction bases left unmatched: 4. The DNA of the CDR3 is TGTGCCAGCAGCACCCGGACAGGAACTAATGAAAAACTGTTTTTT. It yields the protein CASSTRTGTNEKLFF.

The chain recombines TRBV13 with TRBJ2-3; weak D call: TRBD2 (6 bases). Germline V gene lookup returns CDR1 PRHDT and CDR2 FYEKMQ (reference sequence). The CDR3 covers 16 residues. V was cut by 2 bases and J by 1 base, with 13 bases left in between. CDR3 sequence (DNA): TGTGCCAGCAGCTTATTCGGTTTAGCGGGCACAGATACGCAGTATTTT. Translated: CASSLFGLAGTDTQYF.

The chain combines TRBV5-1 with TRBJ1-2; 9 nucleotides line up with TRBD1. Germline V CDR1 and CDR2: SGHRS, YFSETQ. The CDR3 has 15 residues. Trimming removed 2 bases from V and 3 bases from J; junction bases left unmatched: 5. The CDR3 nucleotides are TGCGCCAGCAGCTTTGCCCGGGACAGGGACTATGGCTACACCTTC. This codes for CASSFARDRDYGYTF.

The chain is built from TRBV5-1 and TRBJ2-1; 13 bases are a match to TRBD2. Germline CDR1 is SGHRS and CDR2 is YFSETQ. CDR3 length: 15 amino acids. V lost 2 bases to trimming and J lost 7 bases; unmatched junction nucleotides: 3. In nucleotides, the CDR3 is TGCGCCAGCAGCTTACTAGCGGGGGGGCCAAATGAGCAGTTCTTC. It specifies CASSLLAGGPNEQFF.